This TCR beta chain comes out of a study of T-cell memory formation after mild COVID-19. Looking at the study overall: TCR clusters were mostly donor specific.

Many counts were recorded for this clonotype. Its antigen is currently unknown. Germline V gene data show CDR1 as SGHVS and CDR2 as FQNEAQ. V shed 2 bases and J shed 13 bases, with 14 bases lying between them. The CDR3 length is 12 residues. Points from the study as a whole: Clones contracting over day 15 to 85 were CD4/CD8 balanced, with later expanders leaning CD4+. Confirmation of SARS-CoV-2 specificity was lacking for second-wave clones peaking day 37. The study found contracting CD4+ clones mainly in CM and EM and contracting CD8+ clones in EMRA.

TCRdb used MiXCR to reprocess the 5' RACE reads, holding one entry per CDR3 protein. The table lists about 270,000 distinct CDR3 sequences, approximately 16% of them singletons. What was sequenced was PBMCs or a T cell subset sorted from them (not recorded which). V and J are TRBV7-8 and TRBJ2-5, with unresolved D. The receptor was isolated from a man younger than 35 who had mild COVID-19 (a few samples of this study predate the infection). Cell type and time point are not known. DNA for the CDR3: TGTGCCAGCAGCTTATCATCCTTGGCCATGTACTTC. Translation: CASSLSSLAMYF. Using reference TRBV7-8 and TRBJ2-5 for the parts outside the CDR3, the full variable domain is GAGVSQSPRYKVAKRGQDVALRCDPISGHVSLFWYQQALGQGPEFLTYFQNEAQLDKSGLPSDRFFAERPEGSVSTLKIQRTQQEDSAVYLCASSLSSLAMYFGPGTRLLVL.